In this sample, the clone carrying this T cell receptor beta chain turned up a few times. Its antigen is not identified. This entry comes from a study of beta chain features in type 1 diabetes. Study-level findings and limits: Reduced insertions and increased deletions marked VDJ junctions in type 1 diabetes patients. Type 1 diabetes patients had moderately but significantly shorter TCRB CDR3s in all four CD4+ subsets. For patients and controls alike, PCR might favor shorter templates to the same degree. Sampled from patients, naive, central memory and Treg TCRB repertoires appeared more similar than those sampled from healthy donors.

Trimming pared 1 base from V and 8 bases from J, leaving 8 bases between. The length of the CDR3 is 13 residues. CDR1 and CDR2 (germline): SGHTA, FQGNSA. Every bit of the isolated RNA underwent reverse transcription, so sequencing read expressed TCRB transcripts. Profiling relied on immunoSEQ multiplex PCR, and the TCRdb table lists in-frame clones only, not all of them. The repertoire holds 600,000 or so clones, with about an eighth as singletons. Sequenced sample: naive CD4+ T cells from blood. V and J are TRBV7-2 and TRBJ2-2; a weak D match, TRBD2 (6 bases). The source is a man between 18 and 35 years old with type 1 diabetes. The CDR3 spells CASSLVREGELFF. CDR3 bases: TGTGCCAGCAGCTTAGTTCGGGAGGGGGAGCTGTTTTTT.